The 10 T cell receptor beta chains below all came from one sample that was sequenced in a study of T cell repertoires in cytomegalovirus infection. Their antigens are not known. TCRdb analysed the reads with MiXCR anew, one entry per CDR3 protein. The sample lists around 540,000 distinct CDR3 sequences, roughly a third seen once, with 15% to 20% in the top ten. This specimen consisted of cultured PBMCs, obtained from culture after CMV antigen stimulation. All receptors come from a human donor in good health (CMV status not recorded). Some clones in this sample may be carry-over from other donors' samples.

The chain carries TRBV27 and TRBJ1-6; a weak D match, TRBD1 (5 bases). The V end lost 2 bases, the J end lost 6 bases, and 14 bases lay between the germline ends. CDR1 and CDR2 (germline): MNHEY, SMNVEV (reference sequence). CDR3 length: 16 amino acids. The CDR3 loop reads CASSLNFRQGNSPLHF. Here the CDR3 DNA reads TGTGCCAGCAGTTTAAATTTTCGGCAGGGTAATTCACCCCTCCACTTT.

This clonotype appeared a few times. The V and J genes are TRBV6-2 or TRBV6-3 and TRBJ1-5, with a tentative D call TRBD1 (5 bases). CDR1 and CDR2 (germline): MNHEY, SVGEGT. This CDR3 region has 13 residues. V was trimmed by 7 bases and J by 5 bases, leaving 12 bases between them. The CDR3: CASTTAGDQPQHF. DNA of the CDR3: TGTGCCAGCACCACCGCGGGGGATCAGCCCCAGCATTTT.

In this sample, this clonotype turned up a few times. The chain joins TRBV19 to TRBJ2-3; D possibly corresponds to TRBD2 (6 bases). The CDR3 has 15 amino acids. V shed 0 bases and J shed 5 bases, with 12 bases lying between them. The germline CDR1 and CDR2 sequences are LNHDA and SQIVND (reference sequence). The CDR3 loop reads CASSIEEGVGDTQYF. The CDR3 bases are TGTGCCAGTAGTATAGAGGAGGGAGTGGGAGATACGCAGTATTTT.

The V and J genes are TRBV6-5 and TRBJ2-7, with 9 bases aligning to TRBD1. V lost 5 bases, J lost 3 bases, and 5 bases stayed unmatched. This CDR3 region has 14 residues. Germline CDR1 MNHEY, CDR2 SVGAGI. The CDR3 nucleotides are TGTGCCAGCAGTCGGACAGGGGATGGCTACGAGCAGTACTTC. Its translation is CASSRTGDGYEQYF.

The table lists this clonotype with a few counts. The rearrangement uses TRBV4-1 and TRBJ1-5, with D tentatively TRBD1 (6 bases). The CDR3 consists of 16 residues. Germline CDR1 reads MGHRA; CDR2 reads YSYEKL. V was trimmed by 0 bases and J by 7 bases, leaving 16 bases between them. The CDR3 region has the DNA TGCGCCAGCAGCCAAGATCGTGGGGGGCCAGGGCAGCCCCAGCATTTT. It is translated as CASSQDRGGPGQPQHF.

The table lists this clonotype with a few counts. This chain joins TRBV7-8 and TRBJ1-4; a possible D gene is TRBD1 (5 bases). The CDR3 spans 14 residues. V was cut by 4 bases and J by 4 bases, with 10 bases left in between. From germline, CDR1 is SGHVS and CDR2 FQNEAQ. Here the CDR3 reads CASSSQGVNEKLFF. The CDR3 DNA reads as TGTGCCAGCAGCTCCCAGGGAGTTAATGAAAAACTGTTTTTT.

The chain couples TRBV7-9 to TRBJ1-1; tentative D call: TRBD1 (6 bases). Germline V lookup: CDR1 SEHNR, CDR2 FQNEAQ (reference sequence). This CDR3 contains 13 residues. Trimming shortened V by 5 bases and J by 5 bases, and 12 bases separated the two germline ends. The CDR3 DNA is TGTGCCAGCAGCCCACAGGGAGGAACTGAAGCTTTCTTT. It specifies CASSPQGGTEAFF.

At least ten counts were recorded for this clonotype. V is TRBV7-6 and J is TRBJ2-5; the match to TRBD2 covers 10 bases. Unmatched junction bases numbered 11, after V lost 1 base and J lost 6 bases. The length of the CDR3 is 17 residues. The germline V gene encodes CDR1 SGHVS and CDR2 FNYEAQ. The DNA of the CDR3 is TGTGCCAGCAGCTTAGTTCTTGCAGCGGGAGGGCTGCAGACCCAGTACTTC. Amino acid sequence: CASSLVLAAGGLQTQYF.

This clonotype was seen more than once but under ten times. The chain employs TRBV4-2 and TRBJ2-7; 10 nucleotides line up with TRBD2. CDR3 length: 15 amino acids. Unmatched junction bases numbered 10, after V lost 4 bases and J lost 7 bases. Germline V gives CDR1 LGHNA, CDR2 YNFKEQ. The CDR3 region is CASSPGELAGLEQYF. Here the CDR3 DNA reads TGTGCCAGCAGCCCTGGGGAACTAGCGGGACTAGAGCAGTACTTC.

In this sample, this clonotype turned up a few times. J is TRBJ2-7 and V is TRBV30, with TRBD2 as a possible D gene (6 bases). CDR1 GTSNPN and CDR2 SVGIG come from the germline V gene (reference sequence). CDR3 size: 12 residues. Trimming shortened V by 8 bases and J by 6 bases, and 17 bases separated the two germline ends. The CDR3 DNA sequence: TGTGCCGTCAGCGGGCCTAGACCCGAGCAGTACTTC. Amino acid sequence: CAVSGPRPEQYF.